Below, 9 T cell receptor beta chains from the same sample are listed, as sequenced in a study of cytomegalovirus exposure and HLA in healthy donors. Researchers ran the PCR with 60 Vbeta and 13 Jbeta primers. This table comes from immunoSEQ multiplex PCR, and its TCRdb copy is limited to in-frame clones, with some not included. The data show about 170,000 clones, about 80% seen once. The specimen was PBMCs. Receptor source: a woman aged 50 to 65 in good health and CMV-seropositive.

This clone was found once. The chain carries TRBV2 and TRBJ1-1, with a weak D call TRBD1 (6 bases). Germline V gene lookup returns CDR1 SNHLY and CDR2 FYNNEI. Trimming left V 6 bases short and J 4 bases short, with 18 bases between. This CDR3 is built from 15 residues. The CDR3, as DNA: TGTGCCAGCAGCGATAGGACAGAAGCGAGCACTGAAGCTTTCTTT. It specifies CASSDRTEASTEAFF.

The chain recombines TRBV13 with TRBJ2-2; 9 nucleotides line up with TRBD2. The CDR3 is 16 amino acids. Trimming at V came to 5 bases and at J to 5 bases, leaving 9 bases not matched to a gene. Germline values: CDR1 PRHDT, CDR2 FYEKMQ (reference sequence). The CDR3 region is CASSPRSGRWTGELFF. CDR3 DNA sequence: TGTGCCAGCAGCCCCCGTAGCGGGAGATGGACCGGGGAGCTGTTTTTT.

The chain employs TRBV11-2 and TRBJ2-1, with 7 bases lining up with TRBD1. Looked up from germline, CDR1 is SGHAT and CDR2 is FQNNGV. V was clipped by 5 bases and J by 14 bases; unmatched bases: 18. The CDR3 runs 15 residues. The CDR3: CASSPPRTGSEKKFF. As DNA, the CDR3 is TGTGCCAGCAGCCCTCCCCGGACAGGTTCCGAGAAAAAGTTCTTC.

The chain joins TRBV7-2 to TRBJ1-3; D remains ambiguous. Germline CDR1 and CDR2: SGHTA and FQGNSA. The CDR3 runs 12 residues. The V end was cut by 4 bases, the J end by 7 bases, with 8 bases between. The CDR3 loop reads CASSSLGNTIYF. DNA for the CDR3: TGTGCCAGCAGCTCCCTCGGGAACACCATATATTTT. The whole variable domain, remainder taken from reference TRBV7-2 and TRBJ1-3, is GAGVSQSPSNKVTEKGKDVELRCDPISGHTALYWYRQSLGQGLEFLIYFQGNSAPDKSGLPSDRFSAERTGGSVSTLTIQRTQQEDSAVYLCASSSLGNTIYFGEGSWLTVV.

This chain's CDR3 is CASSQGPRDTEAFF. CDR3 coding DNA: TGCGCCAGCAGCCAAGGACCCAGGGACACTGAAGCTTTCTTT. J is TRBJ1-1 and V is TRBV4-3; tentative D call: TRBD1 (5 bases). V lost 1 base, J lost 3 bases, and 9 bases lay in between. CDR3 length equals 14 residues. CDR1 LGHNA and CDR2 YSLEER come from the germline V gene.

As to this clone: The junction differs from germline at one of its ends, possibly a read error. CDR3 coding DNA: TGTGCCAGCAATTACGGACTAGACTCCTACGAGCAGTACTTC. Amino acids: CASNYGLDSYEQYF. The chain links TRBV6-5 to TRBJ2-7, with 7 nucleotides matching TRBD2. Germline CDR1 is MNHEY and CDR2 is SVGAGI. The CDR3 consists of 14 residues.

The chain uses TRBV30 and TRBJ2-7; 11 bases align to TRBD2. This CDR3 contains 14 residues. CDR1 and CDR2 (germline): GTSNPN, SVGIG (reference sequence). After removal of 2 bases from V and 7 bases from J, the junction contained 7 bases not matched to a gene. CDR3 region: CAWSLAGGLREQYF. The CDR3 DNA is TGTGCCTGGAGTTTAGCGGGGGGGCTGCGGGAGCAGTACTTC.

The chain links TRBV28 to TRBJ2-6; D possibly corresponds to TRBD1 (7 bases). Germline V gene lookup returns CDR1 MDHEN and CDR2 SYDVKM. There are 15 residues in the CDR3. CDR3 amino acids: CASSRGDSGANVLTF. CDR3 DNA: TGTGCGAGCTCCAGGGGGGACTCTGGGGCCAACGTCCTGACTTTC.

V and J are TRBV27 and TRBJ1-2; TRBD1 aligns across 9 bases. Germline-derived CDR1 and CDR2 are MNHEY and SMNVEV (reference sequence). Unmatched junction bases numbered 6, after V lost 5 bases and J lost 2 bases. The CDR3 is 15 amino acids. CDR3: CASSRTGTGNYGYTF. The CDR3 coding sequence is TGTGCCAGCAGTCGTACCGGGACAGGGAACTATGGCTACACCTTC.